This TCR beta chain was profiled in a study of shared clonotypes between healthy human individuals. Some clones are missing from TCRdb's copy, which holds only in-frame ones; the method was immunoSEQ multiplex PCR. The table lists more than 2,000,000 clones, 85% to 95% of them singletons, with about 0.39% in the top ten. Looked up from germline, CDR1 is MNHEY and CDR2 is SVGAGI. V lost 4 bases and J lost 2, with 12 bases in between. The CDR3 is 14 residues long. This receptor was taken from a man between 18 and 29 years old in good health. Some clones in this sample may be carry-over from other donors' samples. This chain connects TRBV6-5 to TRBJ2-7; a possible D gene is TRBD2 (6 bases). Material: naive CD4+ T cells from PBMCs. Subset given: CD45RA+ positively selected. CDR3 DNA: TGTGCCAGCAGTTCCGGGACTGCTACCTACGAGCAGTACTTC. Amino acids: CASSSGTATYEQYF.